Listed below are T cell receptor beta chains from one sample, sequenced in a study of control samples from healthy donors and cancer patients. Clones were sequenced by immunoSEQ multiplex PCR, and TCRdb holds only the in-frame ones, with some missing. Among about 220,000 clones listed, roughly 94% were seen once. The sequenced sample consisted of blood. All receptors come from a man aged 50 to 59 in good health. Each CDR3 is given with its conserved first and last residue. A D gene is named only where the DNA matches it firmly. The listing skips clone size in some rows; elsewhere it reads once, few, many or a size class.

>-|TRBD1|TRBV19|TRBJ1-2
TGTGCCAGTAGTATTGGGATGCCGGGACAGGGGCATTACTATGGCTACACCTTC
CASSIGMPGQGHYYGYTF
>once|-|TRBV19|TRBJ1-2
TGTGCCAGTAGAACCCGGGACACGAACTATGGCTACACCTTC
CASRTRDTNYGYTF
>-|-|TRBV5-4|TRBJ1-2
TGTGCCAGCAGCGTCGATAGCTATGGCTACACCTTC
CASSVDSYGYTF
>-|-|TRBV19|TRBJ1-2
TGTGCCAGTAGTATTCCTTTCGGGAGCCAATCATCCGGCTACACCTTC
CASSIPFGSQSSGYTF
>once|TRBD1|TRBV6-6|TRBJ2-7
TGCAGGCGGGACAGGGTATCATACGAGCAGTACTTC
CRRDRVSYEQYF
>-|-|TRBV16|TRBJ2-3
TGTGCCAGCAGCCAATGGACACCAACTAGCACAGATACGCAGTATTTT
CASSQWTPTSTDTQYF
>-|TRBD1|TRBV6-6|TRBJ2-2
TGTGCCAGCAGTCTGTCAGGGGGCAAGACCGGGGAGCTGTTTTTT
CASSLSGGKTGELFF
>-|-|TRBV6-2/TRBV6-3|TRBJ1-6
TGTGCCAGCAGTTACCGGAGCTCCTATAATTCACCCCTCCACTTT
CASSYRSSYNSPLHF
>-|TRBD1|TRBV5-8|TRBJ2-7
TGTGCCAGCAGCCGACCCGGGACAGGGGCCTACGAGCAGTACTTC
CASSRPGTGAYEQYF
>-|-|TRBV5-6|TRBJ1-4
TGTGCCAGCAGCTTGGGGGATTTTGCTAATGAAAAACTGTTTTTT
CASSLGDFANEKLFF
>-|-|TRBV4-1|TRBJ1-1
TGCGCCAGCAAGAGGTCCGCGGGACCGGGGGCCACTGAAGCTTTCTTT
CASKRSAGPGATEAFF
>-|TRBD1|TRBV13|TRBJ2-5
TGTGCCAGCAGCTCAACAGGGGAAGAGACCCAGTACTTC
CASSSTGEETQYF
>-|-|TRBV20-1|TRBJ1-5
TGCAGTGCTAGTTCAATCCAGGGCAGAGGTCAGCCCCAGCATTTT
CSASSIQGRGQPQHF
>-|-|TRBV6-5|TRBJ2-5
TGTGCCAGCAGAAGGACTCCACCTCAAGAGACCCAGTACTTC
CASRRTPPQETQYF
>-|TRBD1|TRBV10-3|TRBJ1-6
TGTGCCATCAGCCAGCTGGGACAGGCTAATTCACCCCTCCACTTT
CAISQLGQANSPLHF
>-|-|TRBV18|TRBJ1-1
TGTGCCAGCTCACCACCGTCGGGGGAGGCTGAAGCTTTCTTT
CASSPPSGEAEAFF
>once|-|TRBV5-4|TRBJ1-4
TGTGCCAGCAGCCGGGGGGGTACTAATGAAAAACTGTTTTTT
CASSRGGTNEKLFF
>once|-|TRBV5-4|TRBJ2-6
TGTGCCAGCAGCCGAAAAGACAGACCCTCTGGGGCCAACGTCCTGACTTTC
CASSRKDRPSGANVLTF
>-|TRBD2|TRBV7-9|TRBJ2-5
TGTGCCAGCAGCCATTCCCTAGCGGGGGGCAAATCGCGGGAGACCCAGTACTTC
CASSHSLAGGKSRETQYF
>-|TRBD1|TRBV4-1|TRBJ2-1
TGCGCCAGCAGCCAAGTGCAACAGGGGGCTCGTGAGCAGTTCTTC
CASSQVQQGAREQFF
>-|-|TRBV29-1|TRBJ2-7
TGCAGCGTTGAAGATCTGAGGAGAGACGGGACCTACGAGCAGTACTTC
CSVEDLRRDGTYEQYF
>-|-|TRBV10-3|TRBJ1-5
TGTGCCATCAGCAGAGACAGCAATCAGCCCCAGCATTTT
CAISRDSNQPQHF
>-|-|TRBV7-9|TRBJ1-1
TGTGCCAGCAGACCGACAGGAGTGAACACTGAAGCTTTCTTT
CASRPTGVNTEAFF
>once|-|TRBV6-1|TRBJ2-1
TGTGCCAGCAGTGAACGCTCCCCCGGGACCCTCTCCTACAATGAGCAGTTCTTC
CASSERSPGTLSYNEQFF
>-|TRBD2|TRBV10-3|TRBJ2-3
TGTGCCATCAGTGCCGGACTAGCGGGAAGCACAGATACGCAGTATTTT
CAISAGLAGSTDTQYF
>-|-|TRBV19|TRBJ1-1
TGTGCCAGTAGTATGGGAGGGGGATGGAGCACTGAAGCTTTCTTT
CASSMGGGWSTEAFF
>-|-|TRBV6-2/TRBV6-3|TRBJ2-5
TGTGCCAGCAGTTACATCCTCCAAGAGACCCAGTACTTC
CASSYILQETQYF
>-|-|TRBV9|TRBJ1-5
TGTGCCAGCAGCGTAACAGGGAACAATCAGCCCCAGCATTTT
CASSVTGNNQPQHF
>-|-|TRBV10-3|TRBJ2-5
TGTGCCATCAGTGAAGGACAGCCGTCCCAAGAGACCCAGTACTTC
CAISEGQPSQETQYF
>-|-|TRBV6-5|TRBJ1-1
TGTGCCAGCAGCCCAGGAGCTTACACTGAAGCTTTCTTT
CASSPGAYTEAFF
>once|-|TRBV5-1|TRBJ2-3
TGCGCCAGCAGCTCTTTAGGGGCTGATACGCAGTATTTT
CASSSLGADTQYF
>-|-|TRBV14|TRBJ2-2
TGTGCCAGCAGCCACGCGAACACCGGGGAGCTGTTTTTT
CASSHANTGELFF
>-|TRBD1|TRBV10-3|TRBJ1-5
TGTGCCATCAGTGAGGGGACAGGCCTCAATCAGCCCCAGCATTTT
CAISEGTGLNQPQHF
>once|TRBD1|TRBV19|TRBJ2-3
TGTGCCAGTAGGGACAGGGGAACAGATACGCAGTATTTT
CASRDRGTDTQYF
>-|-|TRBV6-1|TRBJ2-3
TGTGCCAGCAGTGAAACTCCCGGGACTCTAAGCACAGATACGCAGTATTTT
CASSETPGTLSTDTQYF
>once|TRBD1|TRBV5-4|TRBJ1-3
TGTGCCAGCAGCACGGGACAGGGAGGTGGAAACACCATATATTTT
CASSTGQGGGNTIYF
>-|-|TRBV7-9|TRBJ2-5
TGTGCCAGCAGCCCCCCAAATGTAGGGTACCAAGAGACCCAGTACTTC
CASSPPNVGYQETQYF
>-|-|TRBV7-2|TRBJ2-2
TGTGCCAGCAGCTTCGGGACTTCTCTCGGGGAGCTGTTTTTT
CASSFGTSLGELFF
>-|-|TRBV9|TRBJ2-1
TGTGCCAGCAGCGGAGTGGGGTCTTCCATCTCCTACAATGAGCAGTTCTTC
CASSGVGSSISYNEQFF
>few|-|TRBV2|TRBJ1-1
TGTGCCAGCAGCCTGGAGCAGGACACTGAAGCTTTCTTT
CASSLEQDTEAFF
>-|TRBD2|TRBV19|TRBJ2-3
TGTGCCAGTACTTTGCGGGGGAGGACAGATACGCAGTATTTT
CASTLRGRTDTQYF
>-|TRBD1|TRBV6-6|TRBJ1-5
TGTGCCAGCAGTCACCCGGGACAGGGTACTGAAAATCAGCCCCAGCATTTT
CASSHPGQGTENQPQHF
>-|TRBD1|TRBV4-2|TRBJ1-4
TGTGCCAGCAGCCCCCCGGGACAGGGGAATGAAAAACTGTTTTTT
CASSPPGQGNEKLFF
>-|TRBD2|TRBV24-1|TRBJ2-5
TGTGCCACCAGTGATTTAGGGCGCGGGAGAGAGGAGACCCAGTACTTC
CATSDLGRGREETQYF
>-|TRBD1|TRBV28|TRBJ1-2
TGTGCCAGCAGTTTGCCCGAACAGGGGATGTTCCACTATGGCTACACCTTC
CASSLPEQGMFHYGYTF
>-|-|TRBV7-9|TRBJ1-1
TGTGCCAACCCCCCGGGGGAGGGCGACACTGAAGCTTTCTTT
CANPPGEGDTEAFF
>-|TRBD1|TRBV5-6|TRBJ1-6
TGTGCCAGCAGCTTGCGAGGGACAGCTATTTTCAATTCACCCCTCCACTTT
CASSLRGTAIFNSPLHF
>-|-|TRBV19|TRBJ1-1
TGTGCCAGTACTGCAGGAGGGTTGAACACTGAAGCTTTCTTT
CASTAGGLNTEAFF
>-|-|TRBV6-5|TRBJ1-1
TGTGCCAGCAGTCCCCCAGGGCAGCCGAACACTGAAGCTTTCTTT
CASSPPGQPNTEAFF
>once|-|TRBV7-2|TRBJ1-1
TGTGCCAGCAGCTCTCGACGGGGCCCTGAAGCTTTCTTT
CASSSRRGPEAFF